This entry lists 23 T cell receptor beta chains sequenced from one sample in a study of blood T cell repertoires in COVID-19. Assay used: immunoSEQ multiplex PCR; TCRdb lists only in-frame clones, some missing. The sample records more than 300,000 clones, under 95% being singletons. The sequencing input was peripheral blood. The receptor source for this set is a woman younger than 35 who had recovered from COVID-19.

The gene calls are TRBV4-3 and TRBJ1-4; TRBD1 is a possible D gene (5 bases). This CDR3 is built from 13 residues. Looked up from germline, CDR1 is LGHNA and CDR2 is YSLEER. Trimming shortened V by 3 bases and J by 7 bases, and 9 bases separated the two germline ends. CDR3 coding DNA: TGCGCCAGCAGCCATCGACAGCGTGAAAAACTGTTTTTT. Translating it yields CASSHRQREKLFF.

J is TRBJ2-5 and V is TRBV7-6, with TRBD2 matching 7 bases. The V segment lost 1 base and the J segment 6 bases; nucleotides outside the gene matches: 17. The length of the CDR3 is 18 residues. Germline V gene data show CDR1 as SGHVS and CDR2 as FNYEAQ. This chain's CDR3 is CASSLGSPTGTTEKTQYF. The DNA of the CDR3 is TGTGCCAGCAGCTTAGGGAGTCCCACCGGGACTACGGAGAAGACCCAGTACTTC.

V and J are TRBV30 and TRBJ1-5; perhaps TRBD1 as D (5 bases). This CDR3 spans 14 amino acids. Deletions cut 4 bases from V and 4 bases from J, with 14 bases between. Germline-derived CDR1 and CDR2 are GTSNPN and SVGIG (reference sequence). Here the CDR3 reads CAWTPVGGNQPQHF. CDR3 in DNA: TGTGCCTGGACCCCAGTGGGGGGGAATCAGCCCCAGCATTTT.

V gene TRBV18 combines with J gene TRBJ2-3; TRBD1 agrees at 9 bases. CDR1 is KGHSH and CDR2 is LQKENI in the germline V gene. The CDR3 runs 17 residues. Trimming at V came to 3 bases and at J to 4 bases, leaving 11 bases not matched to a gene. The CDR3: CASSPKTRDRAPDTQYF. For the CDR3, the DNA is TGTGCCAGCTCACCGAAGACTCGGGACAGGGCCCCAGATACGCAGTATTTT.

The sample holds a few counts of this clone. The gene calls are TRBV12-2 and TRBJ2-2; the table's D call of TRBD1 was not tested on the DNA. TRBV12-2 is flagged as a pseudogene. The CDR3 consists of 15 residues. As DNA, the CDR3 is TGTGCAAGTCGCCCGGGACAACCGAACACCGGGGAGCTGTTTTTT. This gives the protein CASRPGQPNTGELFF.

The chain has TRBV27 and TRBJ1-5; maybe TRBD1 (5 bases). Trimming left V 6 bases short and J 7 bases short, with 13 bases between. The CDR3 contains 13 residues. Germline V gene sequence: CDR1 MNHEY, CDR2 SMNVEV (reference sequence). The CDR3 DNA sequence: TGTGCCAGCAGCCCCGTAGGGGTGCAGCCCCAGCATTTT. Its translation: CASSPVGVQPQHF.

The chain is built from TRBV12-3 or TRBV12-4 and TRBJ2-1; weak D call: TRBD1 (6 bases). V lost 6 bases to trimming and J lost 10 bases, with 13 bases between them. This CDR3 spans 12 amino acids. In DNA form, the CDR3 reads TGTGCCAGCAGGGGGGCCCGTCAGGAGCAGTTCTTC. Protein sequence: CASRGARQEQFF.

This sequence joins TRBV7-2 and TRBJ1-5; possible D gene TRBD1, 5 bases. The CDR3 loop spans 14 amino acids. Germline V gene lookup returns CDR1 SGHTA and CDR2 FQGNSA. V shed 5 bases and J shed 6 bases, with 14 bases lying between them. The CDR3, as DNA: TGTGCCAGCAGCCTTAATGGGGGGATTCAGCCCCAGCATTTT. Translation gives CASSLNGGIQPQHF.

This chain joins TRBV5-4 and TRBJ1-2; weak D call: TRBD1 (5 bases). CDR3 length: 14 residues. Germline V gene data show CDR1 as SGHNT and CDR2 as YYREEE (reference sequence). Trimming took off 5 bases at V and 2 bases at J, with 13 bases between the two ends. DNA of the CDR3: TGTGCCAGCAGGGAAACAGGTTCCAACTATGGCTACACCTTC. Translation: CASRETGSNYGYTF.

V usage is TRBV5-8 and J usage is TRBJ2-7; 7 bases are shared with TRBD2. Germline V gene lookup returns CDR1 SGHTS and CDR2 YDEGEE. The CDR3 extends over 14 amino acids. V was pared by 4 bases and J by 3 bases, with 7 bases of the junction left unmatched. The CDR3 reads CASSPPLAHYEQYV. The DNA of the CDR3 is TGTGCCAGCAGCCCACCACTAGCGCACTACGAGCAGTACGTC.

The chain employs TRBV4-3 and TRBJ1-1; D call uncertain. Germline CDR1 reads LGHNA; CDR2 reads YSLEER. The CDR3 has 14 residues. Deletions cut 1 base from V and 1 base from J, with 7 bases between. CDR3 residues: CASSQGASNTEAFF. As DNA, the CDR3 is TGCGCCAGCAGCCAAGGGGCCTCGAACACTGAAGCTTTCTTT.

This rearrangement joins TRBV5-8 to TRBJ2-7; TRBD2 matches 7 bases. Trimming at V came to 5 bases and at J to 2 bases, leaving 4 bases not matched to a gene. From germline, CDR1 is SGHTS and CDR2 YDEGEE. This CDR3 spans 13 amino acids. This CDR3 reads CASRSGRTYEQYV. DNA of the CDR3: TGTGCCAGCAGATCCGGGAGGACCTACGAGCAGTACGTC.

The V gene is TRBV6-2 or TRBV6-3, the J gene TRBJ2-1; 12 positions match TRBD1. The ends lost 1 base at V and 7 bases at J; junction bases unmatched: 5. CDR1 is MNHEY, CDR2 SVGEGT, per germline. This CDR3 contains 16 residues. The DNA for the CDR3 is TGTGCCAGCAGTTACTGGGGACAGGGGGCGGGAAATGAGCAGTTCTTC. This sequence encodes CASSYWGQGAGNEQFF.

The J gene is TRBJ2-7, the V gene TRBV11-2; D gene ambiguous. This CDR3 is built from 13 residues. Looked up from germline, CDR1 is SGHAT and CDR2 is FQNNGV. The germline V and J ends were trimmed by 5 bases and 1 base, with 9 bases remaining between them. The CDR3 protein is CASSKPESYEQYV. CDR3 DNA: TGTGCCAGCAGCAAACCGGAGTCCTACGAGCAGTACGTC.

This rearrangement joins TRBV11-2 to TRBJ2-1; 9 nucleotides align to TRBD1. V was clipped by 4 bases and J by 2 bases; unmatched bases: 3. This CDR3 comprises 15 residues. Germline V lookup: CDR1 SGHAT, CDR2 FQNNGV. The CDR3 protein is CASSSRQGAYNEQFF. In nucleotides, the CDR3 is TGTGCCAGCAGCTCGAGACAGGGGGCCTACAATGAGCAGTTCTTC.

The CDR3 DNA is TGTGCCAGCAGCGTACACAGCCCTGGGGCCAACGTCCTGACTTTC. This sequence encodes CASSVHSPGANVLTF. The V call is TRBV13, the J call TRBJ2-6, with D hard to call. This CDR3 is built from 15 residues. The germline V gene encodes CDR1 PRHDT and CDR2 FYEKMQ (reference sequence). Trimming left V 5 bases short and J 2 bases short, with 10 bases between.

J is TRBJ1-5 and V is TRBV6-6; TRBD1 matches at 10 bases. This CDR3 is built from 14 residues. V lost 8 bases and J lost 6; bases outside the gene matches: 7. Germline V CDR1 and CDR2: MNHNY, SVGAGI (reference sequence). This chain's CDR3 is CASGLGQGSQPQHF. The CDR3 nucleotides read TGTGCCAGCGGACTGGGACAGGGGAGTCAGCCCCAGCATTTT.

In its sample, this clone was seen a few times. J is TRBJ1-1 and V is TRBV12-3 or TRBV12-4; no firm D call. The CDR3 runs 13 residues. Trimming took off 7 bases at V and 1 base at J, with 10 bases between the two ends. CDR3 amino acids: CASMRRENTEAFF. In DNA form, the CDR3 reads TGTGCCAGCATGCGCCGGGAGAACACTGAAGCTTTCTTT.

The chain has TRBV6-5 and TRBJ1-1; TRBD1 is a possible D gene (6 bases). Germline CDR1 and CDR2: MNHEY and SVGAGI. V lost 6 bases, J lost 4 bases, and 18 bases lay in between. This CDR3 is 15 amino acids long. In DNA, the CDR3 is TGTGCCAGCAGAACTTCCGGGGGGCGTGCCACTGAAGCTTTCTTT. It codes for CASRTSGGRATEAFF.

The chain links TRBV7-2 to TRBJ2-2; unclear D gene. The CDR3 extends over 17 amino acids. V shed 1 base and J shed 2 bases, with 14 bases lying between them. Germline V gives CDR1 SGHTA, CDR2 FQGNSA. CDR3 loop: CASSLDRRNPNTGELFF. The CDR3 DNA is TGTGCCAGCAGCTTAGATCGGAGAAACCCAAACACCGGGGAGCTGTTTTTT.

This rearrangement joins TRBV10-3 to TRBJ2-1, with D possibly matching TRBD2 (7 bases). Germline V gene data show CDR1 as ENHRY and CDR2 as SYGVKD. V lost 5 bases and J lost 8, with 16 bases in between. There are 14 residues in the CDR3. CDR3 bases: TGTGCCATCAGTTCAAAGGGGGGGAGCGATGAGCAGTTCTTC. It specifies CAISSKGGSDEQFF.

The chain carries TRBV12-5 and TRBJ1-2; D is uncertain. The CDR3 extends over 15 amino acids. The V end lost 2 bases, the J end lost 4 bases, and 14 bases lay between the germline ends. Germline V lookup: CDR1 LGHNT, CDR2 FRNRAP. As DNA, the CDR3 is TGTGCTAGTGGTTTGCCATTGACAACGCTCTATGGCTACACCTTC. Translated: CASGLPLTTLYGYTF.

The J gene is TRBJ2-2, the V gene TRBV4-1; D is unresolved. Trimming stripped 1 base from V and 6 bases from J, with 15 bases between. The CDR3 has 16 residues. Germline assignment: CDR1 MGHRA and CDR2 YSYEKL. The CDR3 coding sequence is TGCGCCAGCAGCCAAGCGGGTAGAGCAATCGCCGGGGAGCTGTTTTTT. Amino acid sequence: CASSQAGRAIAGELFF.